These T cell receptor beta chains were read from a single sample in a study of T cells after yellow fever vaccination. A single record per CDR3 protein comes from TCRdb applying MiXCR to the 5' RACE reads. The data show roughly 350,000 distinct CDR3 sequences, about 4% seen once. This specimen consisted of PBMCs, obtained 5 days after the yellow fever booster vaccination. These receptors came from a man aged 18 to 29 who received the YFV17D yellow fever vaccine. Both conserved end residues are part of each CDR3. D genes are given only for firm matches. A clone size is listed for some rows: how often the clone was seen (once, few, many), or a class if it is expanded.

>14|NA|NA|TRBV10-3|TRBJ1-1
TGTGCCATTGGGACGGAATCGGTGGACACTGAAGCTTTCTTT
CAIGTESVDTEAFF
>15|NA|NA|TRBV10-3|TRBJ2-3
TGTGCCATCAGTGGGGGGCTTGGGGACACAGATACGCAGTATTTT
CAISGGLGDTDTQYF
>16|few|TRBD1|TRBV5-1|TRBJ2-7
TGCGCCAGCAGCTCGGGACAGGGGGTCTTCATCTACGAGCAGTACTTC
CASSSGQGVFIYEQYF
>13|many|NA|TRBV20-1|TRBJ1-4
TGCAGTGCTGGAGCAGGGGCGGCAGAAAAACTGTTTTTT
CSAGAGAAEKLFF
>12|NA|TRBD1|TRBV4-1|TRBJ1-2
TGCGCCAGCACAGGGGGCGACTATGGCTACACCTTC
CASTGGDYGYTF
>13|few|TRBD1|TRBV7-2|TRBJ1-2
TGTGCCAGCACCCTCACAGGGGGCTATGGCTACACCTTC
CASTLTGGYGYTF
>12|few|NA|TRBV7-9|TRBJ2-5
TGTGCCAGCAGCTTACAGGAGGGGACCCAGTACTTC
CASSLQEGTQYF
>16|many|TRBD2|TRBV20-1|TRBJ2-1
TGCAGTTCAAATTCTGCCGGGACTAGCGGGAGGGATGAGCAGTTCTTC
CSSNSAGTSGRDEQFF
>14|few|TRBD2|TRBV6-6|TRBJ2-3
TGTGCCAGCAGTTACGTGCGGGGGGCGAATACGCAGTATTTT
CASSYVRGANTQYF
>14|NA|NA|TRBV7-2|TRBJ1-6
TGTGCCAGCAGCTTAGCGCGTAGGGATTCACCCCTCCACTTT
CASSLARRDSPLHF
>16|NA|NA|TRBV9|TRBJ2-2
TGTGCCAGCAGCGCCCAAATCCAGTCTAGGGGCGGGGAGCTGTTTTTT
CASSAQIQSRGGELFF
>14|NA|NA|TRBV7-6|TRBJ2-5
TGTGCCAGCAGCCTCCACGACGGACAAGAGACCCAGTACTTC
CASSLHDGQETQYF
>14|many|NA|TRBV20-1|TRBJ1-2
TGCAGTGCTAGAGCCGGGTTTAGTCACTATGGCTACACCTTC
CSARAGFSHYGYTF
>17|NA|NA|TRBV20-1|TRBJ2-1
TGCAGTGCTATTCCTTTGTGGCAGATAAACTCCTACAATGAGCAGTTCTTC
CSAIPLWQINSYNEQFF
>13|few|TRBD1|TRBV19|TRBJ2-2
TGTGCCAGTAGGGGACAGGGCTCGGGGGAGCTGTTTTTT
CASRGQGSGELFF
>17|many|NA|TRBV7-2|TRBJ2-7
TGTGCCAGCAGCTTAGCGCCGAACCGGGTGCAGGGCTACGAGCAGTACTTC
CASSLAPNRVQGYEQYF
>16|NA|NA|TRBV5-1|TRBJ2-3
TGCGCCAGCAGCTTGGGTCCTACAGGGAGCACAGATACGCAGTATTTT
CASSLGPTGSTDTQYF
>12|NA|NA|TRBV2|TRBJ1-5
TGTGCCAGCAGCCCGAAGGATCAGCCCCAGCATTTT
CASSPKDQPQHF
>16|many|TRBD2|TRBV6-1|TRBJ2-3
TGTGCCAGCCGGACTAGCGGGGGACCAAGCACAGATACGCAGTATTTT
CASRTSGGPSTDTQYF
>15|many|TRBD2|TRBV7-2|TRBJ2-5
TGTGCCAGCAGCTGGACTAGCGGGGTGGGGGAGACCCAGTACTTC
CASSWTSGVGETQYF
>17|NA|TRBD2|TRBV5-4|TRBJ2-1
TGTGCCAGCAGACGGGACTTGATACAGCGGGGTTACAATGAGCAGTTCTTC
CASRRDLIQRGYNEQFF
>16|many|TRBD1|TRBV4-1|TRBJ2-4
TGCGCCAGCAGCCAAGTCGTCCGGGACAGAAAAAACATTCAGTACTTC
CASSQVVRDRKNIQYF
>14|few|NA|TRBV7-2|TRBJ2-5
TGTGCCAGCAGCAGATCGTGGGGGCAAGAGACCCAGTACTTC
CASSRSWGQETQYF
>14|NA|NA|TRBV5-1|TRBJ2-2
TGCGCCAGCAGCGGAGGCAGGGCCACCGGGGAGCTGTTTTTT
CASSGGRATGELFF
>13|NA|NA|TRBV18|TRBJ2-1
TGTGCCAGCTCACCACCGGGCATGGCTGAGCAGTTCTTC
CASSPPGMAEQFF
>14|many|TRBD1|TRBV5-1|TRBJ1-2
TGCGCCAGCAGCACCGGACAGGGGCGCACCCTCTTCACCTTC
CASSTGQGRTLFTF
>14|many|TRBD1|TRBV5-1|TRBJ1-2
TGCGCCAGCAGCGCGACAGGGGGAGTCTATGGCTACACCTTC
CASSATGGVYGYTF
>13|many|TRBD1|TRBV27|TRBJ1-5
TGTGCCAGCAGCCGAGACAGGGGTCAGCCCCAGCATTTT
CASSRDRGQPQHF
>14|NA|NA|TRBV25-1|TRBJ2-7
TGTGCGAGCAGTCAGTCCGACTTGTACAATGTGCAGTACTTC
CASSQSDLYNVQYF
>15|few|TRBD1|TRBV12-3/TRBV12-4|TRBJ2-4
TGTGCCAGCAGTGCGCGCCACAGGGGGCTCAACATTCAGTACTTC
CASSARHRGLNIQYF
>14|NA|TRBD1|TRBV10-3|TRBJ1-5
TGTGCCATCAGCCGGGACAGAGGCAATCAGCCCCAGCATTTT
CAISRDRGNQPQHF
>14|few|TRBD1|TRBV20-1|TRBJ2-6
TGCAGTGCGGGGGACAGAGCTGGGGCCAACGTCCTGACTTTC
CSAGDRAGANVLTF
>15|NA|TRBD1|TRBV4-1|TRBJ1-1
TGCGCCAGCAGCCAAGATGGGACAGGGTGGACTGAAGCTTTCTTT
CASSQDGTGWTEAFF
>16|NA|TRBD2|TRBV7-2|TRBJ2-1
TGTGCCAGCAGCTTAGCCGGTAGCGGGCCGTACAATGAGCAGTTCTTC
CASSLAGSGPYNEQFF
>13|few|NA|TRBV6-5|TRBJ2-2
TGTGCCAGCAGTAGGGAGGCCACCGGGGAGCTGTTTTTT
CASSREATGELFF
>15|NA|TRBD1|TRBV5-5|TRBJ2-7
TGTGCCAGCAGCTTGGGTGGGACAGGTCTGAGAGAGCAGTACTTC
CASSLGGTGLREQYF
>14|few|NA|TRBV29-1|TRBJ1-1
TGCAGCGTTAGACGGGGCCGGTGGGACACTGAAGCTTTCTTT
CSVRRGRWDTEAFF
>14|NA|NA|TRBV4-3|TRBJ1-2
TGCGCCAGCAGCCATGACAGAGCTAACTATGGCTACACCTTC
CASSHDRANYGYTF
>16|few|TRBD1|TRBV7-7|TRBJ2-2
TGTGCTAGCAGCTTAGAAGGTTGGGACAGCACCGGGGAGCTGTTTTTT
CASSLEGWDSTGELFF
>17|NA|NA|TRBV7-3|TRBJ1-2
TGTGCCAGCAGCCCACGGGCGGGCATCATATTGGGCTATGGCTACACCTTC
CASSPRAGIILGYGYTF
>11|NA|TRBD1|TRBV20-1|TRBJ1-2
TGCAGTGCAATTGACAGGGCTGGCTACACCTTC
CSAIDRAGYTF
>14|many|TRBD2|TRBV20-1|TRBJ2-5
TGCAGTGCTCCAAGGGAGGGTCTGGGAGAGACCCAGTACTTC
CSAPREGLGETQYF
>19|NA|TRBD2|TRBV5-1|TRBJ2-1
TGCGCCAGCAGATTTCGACTAGCGGGGGGGACTAGCTCCTACAATGAGCAGTTCTTC
CASRFRLAGGTSSYNEQFF
>14|few|NA|TRBV4-3|TRBJ2-3
TGCGCCAGCAGCAAAACGCGGAGCACAGATACGCAGTATTTT
CASSKTRSTDTQYF
>14|NA|NA|TRBV6-2/TRBV6-3|TRBJ2-3
TGTGCCAGCAGTCATCAATTTAGCACAGATACGCAGTATTTT
CASSHQFSTDTQYF
>14|NA|NA|TRBV9|TRBJ1-2
TGTGCCAGCAGCGTAGCCCCCGCCCTCTATGGCTACACCTTC
CASSVAPALYGYTF
>16|NA|NA|TRBV11-2|TRBJ1-1
TGTGCCAGCAGCTTTCGTAGGGGGGATGTCAACACTGAAGCTTTCTTT
CASSFRRGDVNTEAFF
>18|NA|NA|TRBV11-2|TRBJ2-3
TGTGCCAGCAGCTTGGGCATATCGGGACTAGGGGGCGCAGATACGCAGTATTTT
CASSLGISGLGGADTQYF
>13|NA|NA|TRBV19|TRBJ1-4
TGTGCCAGTAGTAAGGCGGGTAATGAAAAACTGTTTTTT
CASSKAGNEKLFF
>14|few|TRBD2|TRBV2|TRBJ2-5
TGTGCCAGCAGTGAACGACTAGCTTCCGAGACCCAGTACTTC
CASSERLASETQYF
>15|many|NA|TRBV29-1|TRBJ2-2
TGCAGCGTTGTAGGGGTCAGGGGTCACACCGGGGAGCTGTTTTTT
CSVVGVRGHTGELFF
>16|many|TRBD2|TRBV11-2|TRBJ2-1
TGTGCCAGCAGCTTAGAGGGACTAGTCTCCTACAATGAGCAGTTCTTC
CASSLEGLVSYNEQFF
>15|NA|NA|TRBV5-5|TRBJ2-5
TGTGCCAGCAGTGAGGGTCTCCTAGGCCAAGAGACCCAGTACTTC
CASSEGLLGQETQYF
>14|many|TRBD1|TRBV6-5|TRBJ2-7
TGTGCCAGCAGTTACGGTCAGGGGGCATCCGAGCAGTACTTC
CASSYGQGASEQYF
>15|few|NA|TRBV18|TRBJ1-1
TGTGCCAGCTCACCACGATCCAGGGAGAACACTGAAGCTTTCTTT
CASSPRSRENTEAFF
>15|few|TRBD2|TRBV4-2|TRBJ2-3
TGTGCCAGCAGCCAAGTGGCTAGCGGGGGGAATACGCAGTATTTT
CASSQVASGGNTQYF
>15|NA|NA|TRBV10-3|TRBJ1-1
TGTGCCATCAGTGAGGGACTGAGCAGGAACACTGAAGCTTTCTTT
CAISEGLSRNTEAFF